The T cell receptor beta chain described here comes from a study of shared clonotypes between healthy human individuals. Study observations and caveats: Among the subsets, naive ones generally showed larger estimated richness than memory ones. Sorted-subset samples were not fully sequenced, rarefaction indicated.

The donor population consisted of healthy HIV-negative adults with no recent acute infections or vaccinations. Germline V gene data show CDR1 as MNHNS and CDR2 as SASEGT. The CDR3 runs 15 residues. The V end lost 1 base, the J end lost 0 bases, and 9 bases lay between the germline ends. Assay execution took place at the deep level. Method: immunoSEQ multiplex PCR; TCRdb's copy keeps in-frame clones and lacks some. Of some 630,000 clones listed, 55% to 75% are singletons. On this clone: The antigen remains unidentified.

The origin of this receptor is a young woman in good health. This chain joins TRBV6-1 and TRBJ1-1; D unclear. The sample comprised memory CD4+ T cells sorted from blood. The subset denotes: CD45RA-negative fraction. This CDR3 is CASSEGVGLNTEAFF. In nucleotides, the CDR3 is TGTGCCAGCAGTGAAGGCGTCGGATTGAACACTGAAGCTTTCTTT.